Below, one T cell receptor beta chain is given with its context. The data stem from a study of T-cell memory formation after mild COVID-19. CDR1 and CDR2 from the germline V gene are SGHRS and YFSETQ. The CDR3 runs to 14 residues. V gave up 5 bases and J gave up 7 bases, with 18 bases separating them. TCR alpha and TCR beta cDNA libraries carrying sample barcodes and UMIs were produced by 5'RACE using constant-segment primers. Using its own MiXCR run on the 5' RACE reads, TCRdb lists one record per CDR3 protein. Here the sample spans approximately 150,000 distinct CDR3 sequences, 15% to 20% being singletons.

The receptor was isolated from an adult woman who had mild COVID-19 (a few samples of this study predate the infection). Cell type and time point are not known. The gene calls are TRBV5-1 and TRBJ1-1; D is possibly TRBD1 (6 bases). The specimen was PBMCs or a T cell subset sorted from them (not recorded which). DNA for the CDR3: TGCGCCAGCAGGTTAACAGGGAAAGGTGGTGAAGCTTTCTTT. Translated, it gives CASRLTGKGGEAFF.